Listed below are T cell receptor beta chains from one sample, sequenced in a study of T cells in Graves' hyperthyroidism and ophthalmopathy. TCRdb called the multiplex PCR reads again in MiXCR, with one record for every CDR3 protein. The sample carries almost 600,000 distinct CDR3 sequences, about 43% recorded once. Sequencing was performed on peripheral blood or thyroid tissue (not recorded which). Receptor source: a woman between 18 and 29 years old with Graves' hyperthyroidism. Each CDR3 is given with its conserved first and last residue.

v_gene,CDR3aa
TRBV20-1,CSARAHVASGNTIYF
TRBV7-6,CASSPQDGEGNQPQHF
TRBV20-1,CSAQIPGRNYNEQFF
TRBV2,CATLKDQVTEAFF
TRBV7-7,CASSSEAQETQYF
TRBV7-9,CASSLGTGKAGELFF
TRBV20-1,CSAGGGLAVSGANVLTF
TRBV25-1,CASAGTSGRAQKTQYF
TRBV4-1,CASSQVGRFSPLHF
TRBV7-2,CASSLAGSGTDTQYF
TRBV29-1,CSGRTGSYTEAFF
TRBV2,CASRGQGGNQPQHF
TRBV2,CASPDPGNEQYF
TRBV7-9,CAWGDRSGGGYTF
TRBV7-9,CASSGRTGPYEQYF
TRBV12-3/TRBV12-4,CASRRTGGSEKLFF
TRBV19,CASSSLAWETNQPQHF
TRBV5-1,CASSGGSYEQYF
TRBV12-3/TRBV12-4,CASSLSATAGGSYEQYF
TRBV2,CASSPALSYEQYF
TRBV10-3,CAIRGTSGSSWALYF
TRBV7-2,CASSPTQRENTGGKETQYF
TRBV4-3,CASSQGGGDTEAFF
TRBV5-1,CASSLVTGGEYEQYF
TRBV19,CASSFRLTGRGNEKLFF
TRBV9,CASSPVWGGEKLFF
TRBV6-5,CASSYSTGSGQPQHF
TRBV18,CASSPLRGLRNYGYTF
TRBV20-1,CSASSNRGHEQYF
TRBV2,CASRLGTFYTDTQYF
TRBV9,CASSVDASAGDDNEAFF
TRBV12-3/TRBV12-4,CASSLTGPSLAIEYEQYF
TRBV4-1,CASSQITGTAEGGYTF
TRBV20-1,CSADGLAGQGDEQYF
TRBV7-9,CASSQERGFETQYF
TRBV27,CASSFGRDNEKLFF
TRBV6-1,CASSALLGPGELFF
TRBV29-1,CSVGLDREAGTQYF
TRBV6-2/TRBV6-3,CASRGVWPAETQYF
TRBV14,CASSETSGVRFGELFF
TRBV19,CASSTPGGRDRSQYF
TRBV29-1,CSILTGGAGETQYF
TRBV11-3,CASNNGGRGGEQFF
TRBV7-9,CASSHRQGVAGELFF
TRBV29-1,CSYRQFQETQYF
TRBV12-3/TRBV12-4,CASRIGTVVGYTF
TRBV12-3/TRBV12-4,CASSPSTAGVGELFF
TRBV6-5,CASSYSGRNSPLHF
TRBV20-1,CSARVSQETQYF
TRBV6-5,CASSGSLTF
TRBV2,CASSVRTVGKLFF
TRBV6-1,CASSEAGVGQYF